This TCR beta chain derives from a study of technical replicates of blood from a handful of donors. Clones were read by immunoSEQ multiplex PCR, and TCRdb kept only the in-frame ones, dropping some. The table records about 60,000 clones, around 87% of them present only once. CDR1 is MGHRA, CDR2 YSYEKL, per germline. The V and J ends lost 0 bases and 3 bases, in that order; junction bases with no gene match: 6. The CDR3 contains 16 residues. This sequence joins TRBV4-1 and TRBJ1-2, with 8 bases identical to TRBD1. The TCR sequence derives from a human donor in good health. Some clones in this sample may be carry-over from other donors' samples. The sequencing input was PBMCs. The CDR3 sequence: CASSQDGRGLDYGYTF. The CDR3 DNA reads as TGCGCCAGCAGCCAAGATGGCAGGGGGCTCGACTATGGCTACACCTTC.